This T cell receptor (beta chain) is from a study of T cell changes during pregnancy in multiple sclerosis. Assay used: immunoSEQ multiplex PCR; TCRdb lists only in-frame clones, some missing. This sample has approximately 35,000 clones, with approximately 89% found just once. This sequence was found in a female donor in good health, enrolled as a control in a pregnancy study. The material sequenced was CD4+ T cells from peripheral blood mononuclear cells, taken after pregnancy.

The CDR3 nucleotides read TGTGCCAGCTCCCCGGGGGGGGCCAATCGGGCCACTGAAGCTTTCTTT. Protein product: CASSPGGANRATEAFF. The chain carries TRBV2 and TRBJ1-1, with a tentative D call TRBD1 (6 bases). Germline CDR1 SNHLY, CDR2 FYNNEI. The CDR3 has 16 residues. V gave up 8 bases and J gave up 4 bases, with 23 bases separating them.